Included here is one T cell receptor beta chain sequence, with context. Antigen specificity is unknown. There are 15 residues in the CDR3. The V end was cut by 7 bases, the J end by 4 bases, with 19 bases between. The sample comes from a study of T cells in Graves' hyperthyroidism and ophthalmopathy. TCR beta CDR3 regions were amplified from RNA. The primer set for the first-round RT-PCR of the TCR CDR3 was HTBI. One entry per CDR3 protein, called by TCRdb with MiXCR from the multiplex PCR reads. This table has around 270,000 distinct CDR3 sequences, less than 20% appearing once. Study conclusions and caveats: Within blood appeared most thyroid clonotypes that had expanded above 0.001.

Specimen: blood. The chain employs TRBV12-3 or TRBV12-4 and TRBJ1-1, with D perhaps matching TRBD1 (6 bases). The sequence was collected from a man in his fifties or sixties with Graves' ophthalmopathy. The CDR3 here is CASTTGGRRSTEAFF. In nucleotides, the CDR3 is TGTGCCAGCACCACTGGGGGCAGGAGGAGCACTGAAGCTTTCTTT.